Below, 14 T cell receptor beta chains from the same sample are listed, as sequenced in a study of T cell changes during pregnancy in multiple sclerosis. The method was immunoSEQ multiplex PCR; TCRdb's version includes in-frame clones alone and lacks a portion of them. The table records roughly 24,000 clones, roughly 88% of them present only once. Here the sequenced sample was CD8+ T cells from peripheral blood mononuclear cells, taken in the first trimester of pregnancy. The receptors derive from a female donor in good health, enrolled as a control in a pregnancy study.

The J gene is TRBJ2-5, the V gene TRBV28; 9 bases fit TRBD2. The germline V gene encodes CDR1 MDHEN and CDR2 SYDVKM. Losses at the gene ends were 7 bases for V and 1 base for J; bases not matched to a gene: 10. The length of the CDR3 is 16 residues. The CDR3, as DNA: TGTGCCAGCATTTCAACAGAAGCGGGGGGCCAAGAGACCCAGTACTTC. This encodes CASISTEAGGQETQYF.

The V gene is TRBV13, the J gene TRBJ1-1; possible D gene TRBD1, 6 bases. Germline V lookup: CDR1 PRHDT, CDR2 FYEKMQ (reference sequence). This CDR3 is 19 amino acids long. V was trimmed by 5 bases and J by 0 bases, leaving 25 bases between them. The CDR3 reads CASSRSPRGPKHMNTEAFF. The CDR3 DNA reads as TGTGCCAGCAGCAGAAGTCCCAGGGGACCGAAGCACATGAACACTGAAGCTTTCTTT.

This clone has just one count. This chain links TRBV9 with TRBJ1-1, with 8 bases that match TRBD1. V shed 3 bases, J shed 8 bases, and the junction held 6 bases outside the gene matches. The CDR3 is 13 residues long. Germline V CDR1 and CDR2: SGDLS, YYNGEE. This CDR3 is CASSGGQDPEAFF. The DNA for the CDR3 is TGTGCCAGCAGCGGGGGACAGGACCCGGAAGCTTTCTTT.

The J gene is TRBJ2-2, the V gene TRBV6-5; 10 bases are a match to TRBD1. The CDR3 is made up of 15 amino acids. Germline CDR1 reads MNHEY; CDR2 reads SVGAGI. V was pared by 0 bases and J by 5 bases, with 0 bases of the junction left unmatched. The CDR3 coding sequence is TGTGCCAGCAGTTACTCGGGACAGGGGACCGGGGAGCTGTTTTTT. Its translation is CASSYSGQGTGELFF.

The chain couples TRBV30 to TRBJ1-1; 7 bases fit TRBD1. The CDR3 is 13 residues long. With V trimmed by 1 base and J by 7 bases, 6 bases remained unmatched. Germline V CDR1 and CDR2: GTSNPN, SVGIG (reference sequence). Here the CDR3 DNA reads TGTGCCTGGAGTGGAGGGGGCGGGCGTGAAGCTTTCTTT. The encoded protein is CAWSGGGGREAFF.

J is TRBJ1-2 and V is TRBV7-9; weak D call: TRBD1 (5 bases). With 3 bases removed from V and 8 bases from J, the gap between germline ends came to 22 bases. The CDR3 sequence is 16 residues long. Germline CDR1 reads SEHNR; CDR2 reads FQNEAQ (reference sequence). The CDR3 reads CASSFRGASDVGGYTF. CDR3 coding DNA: TGTGCCAGCAGCTTTCGCGGGGCCTCGGACGTCGGGGGCTACACCTTC. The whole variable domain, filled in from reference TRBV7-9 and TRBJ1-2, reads DTGVSQNPRHKITKRGQNVTFRCDPISEHNRLYWYRQTLGQGPEFLTYFQNEAQLEKSRLLSDRFSAERPKGSFSTLEIQRTEQGDSAMYLCASSFRGASDVGGYTFGSGTRLTVV.

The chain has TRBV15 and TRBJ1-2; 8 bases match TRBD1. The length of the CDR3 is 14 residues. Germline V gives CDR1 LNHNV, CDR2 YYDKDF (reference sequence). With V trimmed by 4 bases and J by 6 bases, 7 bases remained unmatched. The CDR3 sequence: CATSNRTGRDGYTF. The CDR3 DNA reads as TGTGCCACCAGCAATCGGACAGGGAGGGATGGCTACACCTTC.

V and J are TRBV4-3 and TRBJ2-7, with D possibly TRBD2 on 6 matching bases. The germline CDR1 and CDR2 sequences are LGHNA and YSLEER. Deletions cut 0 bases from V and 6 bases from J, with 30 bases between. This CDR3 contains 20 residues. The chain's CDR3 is CASSQDKSYEGLRPDREQYF. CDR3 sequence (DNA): TGCGCCAGCAGCCAAGATAAGTCGTACGAGGGACTCCGACCCGACCGCGAGCAGTACTTC.

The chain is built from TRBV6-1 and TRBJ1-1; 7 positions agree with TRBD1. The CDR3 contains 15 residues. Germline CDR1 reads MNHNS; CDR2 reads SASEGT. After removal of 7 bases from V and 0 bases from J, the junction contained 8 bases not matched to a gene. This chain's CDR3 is CASTEGQHMNTEAFF. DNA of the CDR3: TGTGCCAGCACCGAGGGACAGCACATGAACACTGAAGCTTTCTTT.

Written as DNA, the CDR3 is TGTGCCAGCAGCTTAGACAGCGAGGGCAATCAGCCCCAGCATTTT. This codes for CASSLDSEGNQPQHF. V and J are TRBV11-2 and TRBJ1-5; D is undetermined. V lost 0 bases and J lost 2, with 8 bases in between. This CDR3 is built from 15 residues. Germline V gives CDR1 SGHAT, CDR2 FQNNGV. The whole variable domain, remainder taken from reference TRBV11-2 and TRBJ1-5, is EAGVAQSPRYKIIEKRQSVAFWCNPISGHATLYWYQQILGQGPKLLIQFQNNGVVDDSQLPKDRFSAERLKGVDSTLKIQPAKLEDSAVYLCASSLDSEGNQPQHFGDGTRLSIL.

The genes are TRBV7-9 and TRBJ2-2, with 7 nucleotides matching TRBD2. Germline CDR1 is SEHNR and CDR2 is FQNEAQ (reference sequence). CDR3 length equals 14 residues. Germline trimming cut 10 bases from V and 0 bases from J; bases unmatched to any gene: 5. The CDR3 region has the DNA TGTGCCACCCACGGGGGGTCGAACACCGGGGAGCTGTTTTTT. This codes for CATHGGSNTGELFF.

CDR3 DNA sequence: TGCGCCAGCAGCCAAGAAGGGACAGGGAGAGGCTACACCTTC. Residues: CASSQEGTGRGYTF. V is TRBV4-3 and J is TRBJ1-2, with 9 bases aligning to TRBD1. From germline, CDR1 is LGHNA and CDR2 YSLEER. The trim removed 0 bases at V and 8 bases at J, leaving 4 bases unmatched. The CDR3 has 14 amino acids.

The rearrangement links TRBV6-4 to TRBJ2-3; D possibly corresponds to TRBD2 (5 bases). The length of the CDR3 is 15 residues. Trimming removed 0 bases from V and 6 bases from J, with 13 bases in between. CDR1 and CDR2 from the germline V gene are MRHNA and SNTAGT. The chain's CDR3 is CASSDSKWETDTQYF. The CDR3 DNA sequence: TGTGCCAGCAGTGACTCGAAATGGGAGACGGATACGCAGTATTTT.

CDR3 nucleotide sequence: TGTGCCAGCTCCATCTTAGACATTCGCGATGGGCCCGGGGGAAAACTGTTTTTT. Its protein product is CASSILDIRDGPGGKLFF. The V call is TRBV21-1, the J call TRBJ1-4. TRBV21-1 is flagged as a pseudogene. There are 18 residues in the CDR3.